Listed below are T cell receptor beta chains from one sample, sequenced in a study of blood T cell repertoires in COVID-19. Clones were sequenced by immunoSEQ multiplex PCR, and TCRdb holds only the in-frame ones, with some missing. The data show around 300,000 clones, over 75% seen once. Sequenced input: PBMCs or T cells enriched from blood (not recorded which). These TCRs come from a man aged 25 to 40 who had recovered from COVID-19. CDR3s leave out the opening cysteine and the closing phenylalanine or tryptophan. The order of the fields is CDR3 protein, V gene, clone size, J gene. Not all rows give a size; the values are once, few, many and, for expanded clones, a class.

ASSLRPSGGSTDTQY TRBV5-1 - TRBJ2-3
ASSLKGGSYGYT TRBV28 few TRBJ1-2
ASSPRTGSYEQY TRBV9 - TRBJ2-7
ASSLQGEYGYT TRBV28 - TRBJ1-2
ATSDAGSGLTGELF TRBV24-1 - TRBJ2-2
ASSFQASSPLH TRBV12-3/TRBV12-4 - TRBJ1-6
ASSPRQDNSPLH TRBV2 few TRBJ1-6
ASSQVYSGGYQETQY TRBV11-2 once TRBJ2-5
ASRAEGLAGPGPQY TRBV13 - TRBJ2-5
ASSGLAAHTDTQY TRBV7-2 - TRBJ2-3
ASNLFGTVHGYT TRBV28 - TRBJ1-2
ASSPKVRGEQY TRBV13 - TRBJ2-7
ASSELEGEAF TRBV25-1 - TRBJ1-1
ASKTGWHNEQF TRBV12-3/TRBV12-4 - TRBJ2-1
ASSLQRGGTDTQY TRBV4-2 - TRBJ2-3
ASSLSRDSAYGYT TRBV28 - TRBJ1-2
ASSVGNANTGELF TRBV9 few TRBJ2-2
ASTLRDTDTQY TRBV12-3/TRBV12-4 - TRBJ2-3